Following are 5 T cell receptor beta chains from one sample sequenced in a study of T cell responses to AZD1222 COVID-19 vaccine. Libraries were prepared by immunoSEQ multiplex PCR; TCRdb keeps only in-frame clonotypes and omits some of them. The repertoire holds 120,000 to 150,000 clones, with 80% to 90% as singletons. Sequences were derived from peripheral blood, sampled on day 0 of AZD1222 vaccination. These receptors were taken from an adult in good health.

This sequence joins TRBV4-2 and TRBJ2-7, with a weak D call TRBD2 (5 bases). Per the germline V gene, CDR1 is LGHNA and CDR2 is YNFKEQ. The length of the CDR3 is 16 residues. V lost 2 bases, J lost 0 bases, and 14 bases lay in between. CDR3 region: CASSQSIASSSYEQYF. Written as DNA, the CDR3 is TGTGCCAGCAGCCAATCCATAGCGTCAAGCTCCTACGAGCAGTACTTC.

The V gene is TRBV5-1, the J gene TRBJ1-2; D remains unclear. Trimming cost V 3 bases and J 4 bases, with 10 bases left between them. Germline-derived CDR1 and CDR2 are SGHRS and YFSETQ. This CDR3 spans 13 amino acids. This CDR3 is CASSWATVYGYTF. Written as DNA, the CDR3 is TGCGCCAGCAGCTGGGCTACTGTCTATGGCTACACCTTC. The variable domain in full, completed from reference TRBV5-1 and TRBJ1-2, reads KAGVTQTPRYLIKTRGQQVTLSCSPISGHRSVSWYQQTPGQGLQFLFEYFSETQRNKGNFPGRFSGRQFSNSRSEMNVSTLELGDSALYLCASSWATVYGYTFGSGTRLTVV.

The chain links TRBV6-5 to TRBJ1-2, with D perhaps matching TRBD1 (5 bases). The length of the CDR3 is 10 residues. V lost 9 bases, J lost 7 bases, and 9 bases lay in between. Germline CDR1 MNHEY, CDR2 SVGAGI. The CDR3 reads CASGGSGYTF. The CDR3 DNA reads TGTGCCAGTGGGGGTTCTGGCTACACCTTC.

The chain joins TRBV27 to TRBJ2-7; D is perhaps TRBD1 (6 bases). This CDR3 is built from 14 residues. Germline V gene sequence: CDR1 MNHEY, CDR2 SMNVEV (reference sequence). V lost 8 bases to trimming and J lost 5 bases, with 19 bases between them. The CDR3 nucleotides read TGTGCCAGCGGCAACAGGGTACCCCTGAACGAGCAGTACTTC. Translated, it gives CASGNRVPLNEQYF.

V is TRBV29-1 and J is TRBJ2-7; unclear D gene. V was cut by 2 bases and J by 0 bases, with 14 bases left in between. Germline V gene lookup returns CDR1 SQVTM and CDR2 ANQGSEA. The CDR3 is 15 residues long. CDR3 bases: TGCAGCGTTGAAAATTGGGTAAAAAGCTCCTACGAGCAGTACTTC. Its translation: CSVENWVKSSYEQYF.